This T cell receptor beta chain emerged from a study of identical twins (dated by TCRdb to the mid-2010s). Regarding the complete study: To test whether fetal clonotypes persist, this study deep-sequenced TCR alpha and beta repertoires from monozygotic twins, from unrelated adults of various ages, and from cord blood. To rule out contamination, replicate twin experiments were performed at different times with different library preparation protocols. General findings and caveats noted by the study authors: Out-of-frame TCR alpha sharing in monozygotic twins was systematically underestimated by recombination models, whereas sharing between unrelated individuals was in agreement with the recombination models. Out-of-frame TCR alpha sequences shared between twins showed an excess of low generation-probability sequences compared with coincidental sharing between unrelated individuals. Fewer insertions were carried by abundant cord blood beta clonotypes; a weaker similar trend was observed in young adult naive repertoires, while no such trend was observed in memory repertoires. Invariant T cells such as MAIT and iNKT could partly confound zero-insertion analyses, although diverse VJ usage argued against such confounding for most clonotypes. The excess sharing between twins in beta out-of-frame sequences was weaker because fewer shared sequences reduced the signal-to-noise ratio. Because the same donors could not be followed over many years, the conclusions depended on cross-sectional statistical analysis.

The germline V gene gives CDR1 as SGHRS and CDR2 as YFSETQ. Its CDR3 holds 15 amino acids, cysteine through phenylalanine. Only CDR3 DNA is held: 45 bases, read in frame from base 1. The junction carries 17 bases between V and J, which are trimmed by 4 bases and 4 bases respectively. Notes on this clonotype: Its antigen is currently not known. Base qualities are missing; no much larger clone stands one base away.

The method was 5' RACE. Sequencing was carried out with an Illumina HiSeq 2000. Template switching added a universal primer binding site, and the final cDNA carried a unique molecular identifier that allowed TCR cDNA molecules to be counted accurately. Specific primers in the conserved constant-segment region were used to synthesize first-strand cDNA for TCR alpha and beta chains. To control for contamination, each cDNA library was double barcoded with a SMART-Mk sample barcode plus Illumina barcodes. TruSeq adapter sequences, together with Illumina sample barcodes, were added in two successive PCR steps. The Illumina HiSeq platform was used with custom primers to sequence TCR alpha and beta cDNA libraries. On the authors' methods: MiGEC was used to process raw reads and extract unique molecular identifiers, and MiXCR was used to find CDR3 positions. Recombination models were inferred per individual with the repgenHMM and IGoR tools using an EM algorithm. The analysis of shared clonotypes was done with the tcR package in R, with sharing normalized by the product of cloneset sizes. To study raw recombination free of thymic and clonal selection effects, out-of-frame nonproductive sequences were analyzed. TCRdb cleaned the public reads at Q25 with fastp, built clones with MiXCR and kept in-frame beta chains. Rows merge per CDR3 protein into single entries with the most common DNA and genes. TCRdb, not the original authors, processed these V and J calls. Counted in this sample were hundreds of thousands of distinct CDR3 sequences; 20% to 25% of them appeared once. 2.9% of the sample is taken by the ten largest.

Every donor in the study was a healthy Caucasian. Three pairs of female monozygotic twins, all aged about 18 to 29 years, made up the twin cohort. CD4+ and CD8+ T cell populations were isolated with positive isolation kits from Invitrogen. These data also featured in a second study, about T cells expressing NK-cell markers. According to the second study: Three sorted T-cell subsets (CD3+CD56+NKG2C+, CD3+CD56+NKG2C- and CD3+CD56-NKG2C+) from eight donors had their TCR beta-chain repertoires profiled. Among the eight sequenced donors, only one was HCMV-seronegative, while the other seven were HCMV-seropositive. In several experiments an anti-gammadeltaTCR antibody was added to restrict sorting to alphabetaTCR-expressing T cells. For several donors, the dominant CD3+CD56+NKG2C+ clonotypes were among the top 10 CD8+ clonotypes and accounted for about 1.0-7.5% of CD8+ T cells. Those dominant clonotypes were again the most abundant among CD3+CD56-NKG2C+ cells in a few donors, at about 25-60.1%. Whether the expanded NKG2C-expressing T cell clones were specific for HCMV antigens was left unclear. All eight donors whose samples were sequenced were randomly selected healthy volunteers, three of them men and five women. HCMV-specific IgG was detected in serum with a commercial ELISA kit to determine HCMV serostatus. Reads were demultiplexed and grouped by UMI with MIGEC, and clonotypes were assembled and quantified with MiTCR. To exclude erroneous sequences, any TCR cDNA sequence not supported by at least two reads was discarded. The tcR package was used for downstream repertoire analysis, with clonotypes matched between fractions based on CDR3 nucleotide sequence plus V segment. VDJmatch was used to annotate antigen specificity against VDJdb, with one amino acid substitution allowed in CDR3.

This receptor was obtained from a woman between 18 and 30 years old in good health. The chain employs TRBV5-1 and TRBJ1-2, and possibly TRBD1, on 5 matching bases. Sequencing used CD4+ T cells sorted from blood. The base sequence is TGCGCCAGCAGCCGTATTCCGGGACCGCTCTATGGCTACACCTTC. It translates to CASSRIPGPLYGYTF.